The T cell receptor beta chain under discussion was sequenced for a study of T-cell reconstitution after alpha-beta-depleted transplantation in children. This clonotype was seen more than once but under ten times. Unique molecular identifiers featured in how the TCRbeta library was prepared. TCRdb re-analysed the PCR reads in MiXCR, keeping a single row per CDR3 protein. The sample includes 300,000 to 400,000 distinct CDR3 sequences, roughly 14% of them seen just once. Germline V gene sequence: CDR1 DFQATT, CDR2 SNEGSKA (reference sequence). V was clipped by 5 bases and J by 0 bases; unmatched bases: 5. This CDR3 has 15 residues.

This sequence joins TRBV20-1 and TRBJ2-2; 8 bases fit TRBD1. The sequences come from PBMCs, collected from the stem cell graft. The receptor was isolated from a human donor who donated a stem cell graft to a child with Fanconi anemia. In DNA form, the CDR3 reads TGCAGTGCTTTCAGGGGGCTCTCGAACACCGGGGAGCTGTTTTTT. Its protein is CSAFRGLSNTGELFF.